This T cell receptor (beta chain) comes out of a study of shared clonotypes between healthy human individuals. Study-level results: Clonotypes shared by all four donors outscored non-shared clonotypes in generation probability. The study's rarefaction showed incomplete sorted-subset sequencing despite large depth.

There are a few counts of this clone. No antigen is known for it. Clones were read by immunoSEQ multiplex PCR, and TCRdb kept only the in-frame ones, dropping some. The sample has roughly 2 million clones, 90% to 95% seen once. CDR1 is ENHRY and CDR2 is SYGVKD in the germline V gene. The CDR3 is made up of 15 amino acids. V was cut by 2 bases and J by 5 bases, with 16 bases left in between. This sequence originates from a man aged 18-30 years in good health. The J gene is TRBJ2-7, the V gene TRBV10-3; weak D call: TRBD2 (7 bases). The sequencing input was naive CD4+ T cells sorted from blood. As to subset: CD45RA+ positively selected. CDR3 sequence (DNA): TGTGCCATCAGTGAGCCGAAGGGGGGGCTTAACGAGCAGTACTTC. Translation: CAISEPKGGLNEQYF.